The entry below gives a single T cell receptor beta chain sequence along with its context. Its cognate antigen is unknown. The V gene lost 8 bases and the J gene lost 5 bases, with 12 bases spanning the gap. This CDR3 comprises 12 residues. Germline V gene data show CDR1 as MDHEN and CDR2 as SYDVKM. The source of the sample is a study of cytomegalovirus exposure and HLA in healthy donors. Points from the study as a whole: Later genetic work tied a missense DCLRE1C variant to beta-chain V and J trimming. According to a later analysis, donors in an Asian-associated ancestry cluster reportedly had fewer N-insertions than the 666-donor mean.

Primers included in the PCR were 60 Vbeta and 13 Jbeta primers. Sequenced by immunoSEQ multiplex PCR; TCRdb stores in-frame clones only, minus some. Here the sample spans nearly 200,000 clones, 82% being singletons. Sequenced sample: PBMCs. The chain combines TRBV28 with TRBJ1-1; weak D call: TRBD1 (5 bases). The TCR comes from a woman aged 50 to 60 in good health and CMV-seropositive. Here the CDR3 reads CASSPGGTEAFF. The CDR3 nucleotides are TGTGCCAGCTCCCCGGGGGGTACTGAAGCTTTCTTT.